These T cell receptor beta chains were read from a single sample in a study of cytomegalovirus exposure and HLA in healthy donors. The method was immunoSEQ multiplex PCR; TCRdb's version includes in-frame clones alone and lacks a portion of them. In the table there are around 41,000 clones, over 60% of which are singletons. Sequencing was done on a sample of PBMCs. The source is a man in his forties in good health and CMV-seronegative. Both conserved end residues are part of each CDR3. D genes are given only for firm matches. The size entry is marked missing in some rows and otherwise reads once, few, many or a size class.

V gene: TRBV15; clone size: .; J gene: TRBJ1-2; D gene: .; CDR3 DNA: TGTGCCACCAGCAGGGAGCGGGACTTGTGGGGCTATGGCTACACCTTC; CDR3 protein: CATSRERDLWGYGYTF
V gene: TRBV29-1; clone size: .; J gene: TRBJ2-3; D gene: TRBD2; CDR3 DNA: TGCAGCGTTCAACCTAGCGGGGGGTGGCGAGATACGCAGTATTTT; CDR3 protein: CSVQPSGGWRDTQYF
V gene: TRBV5-1; clone size: .; J gene: TRBJ2-7; D gene: .; CDR3 DNA: TGCGCCAGCAGGAGCGGCTACGAGCAGTACTTC; CDR3 protein: CASRSGYEQYF
V gene: TRBV27; clone size: .; J gene: TRBJ1-5; D gene: .; CDR3 DNA: TGTGCCAGCATGCATTTTGAGAATCAGCCCCAGCATTTT; CDR3 protein: CASMHFENQPQHF
V gene: TRBV2; clone size: .; J gene: TRBJ2-3; D gene: .; CDR3 DNA: TGTGCCAGCAGTGAAGGACTAGGGGTCTGGGGGACCACAGATACGCAGTATTTT; CDR3 protein: CASSEGLGVWGTTDTQYF
V gene: TRBV7-2; clone size: .; J gene: TRBJ2-1; D gene: TRBD1; CDR3 DNA: TGTGCCAGCAGTTTCGGGACAGGGGAATCCAATGAGCAGTTCTTC; CDR3 protein: CASSFGTGESNEQFF
V gene: TRBV5-1; clone size: .; J gene: TRBJ2-1; D gene: .; CDR3 DNA: TGCGCCAGCAGCTTGGCACAGACCTACAATGAGCAGTTCTTC; CDR3 protein: CASSLAQTYNEQFF
V gene: TRBV9; clone size: .; J gene: TRBJ2-5; D gene: TRBD1; CDR3 DNA: TGTGCCAGCAGCGTCGGGACAGGGGGTCACCAAGAGACCCAGTACTTC; CDR3 protein: CASSVGTGGHQETQYF
V gene: TRBV15; clone size: .; J gene: TRBJ2-7; D gene: .; CDR3 DNA: TGTGCCACCAGCAGAGATTCGGGGGGCATGAACGAGCAGTACTTC; CDR3 protein: CATSRDSGGMNEQYF
V gene: TRBV7-9; clone size: .; J gene: TRBJ2-5; D gene: TRBD1; CDR3 DNA: TGTGCCAGCTCCCATGGGACAGATCCTCAAGAGACCCAGTACTTC; CDR3 protein: CASSHGTDPQETQYF
V gene: TRBV29-1; clone size: .; J gene: TRBJ1-2; D gene: TRBD1; CDR3 DNA: TGCAGCGACTGGGACAGGGACTATGGCTACACCTTC; CDR3 protein: CSDWDRDYGYTF
V gene: TRBV7-9; clone size: few; J gene: TRBJ2-3; D gene: TRBD2; CDR3 DNA: TGTGCCAGCAGCTCCACCGGGGGGGTGACAGATACGCAGTATTTT; CDR3 protein: CASSSTGGVTDTQYF
V gene: TRBV25-1; clone size: .; J gene: TRBJ2-5; D gene: .; CDR3 DNA: TGTGCCAGCAGTGAAAACAACAGGGAGACCCAGTACTTC; CDR3 protein: CASSENNRETQYF
V gene: TRBV7-9; clone size: .; J gene: TRBJ2-1; D gene: TRBD2; CDR3 DNA: TGTGCCAGCAGCTTCGGGGGGTCGAATGAGCAGTTCTTC; CDR3 protein: CASSFGGSNEQFF
V gene: TRBV6-1; clone size: few; J gene: TRBJ2-7; D gene: .; CDR3 DNA: TGTGCCAGCAGTTCCGGGATCGGGGCCTACGAGCAGTACTTC; CDR3 protein: CASSSGIGAYEQYF
V gene: TRBV28; clone size: few; J gene: TRBJ1-4; D gene: .; CDR3 DNA: TGTGCCAGCAGTTCAGGGGCCGCAACTAATGAAAAACTGTTTTTT; CDR3 protein: CASSSGAATNEKLFF
V gene: TRBV6-1; clone size: .; J gene: TRBJ1-6; D gene: .; CDR3 DNA: TGTGCCAGCAGTGAGGGGCGGAATCATTCACCCCTCCACTTT; CDR3 protein: CASSEGRNHSPLHF
V gene: TRBV10-3; clone size: .; J gene: TRBJ1-2; D gene: .; CDR3 DNA: TGTGCCATCAGTGAGTCCGGACTTAACTATGGCTACACCTTC; CDR3 protein: CAISESGLNYGYTF
V gene: TRBV5-4; clone size: few; J gene: TRBJ2-1; D gene: TRBD2; CDR3 DNA: TGTGCCAGCAGCGCCCCTAGCGGGGGACGCCGGGAGCAGTTCTTC; CDR3 protein: CASSAPSGGRREQFF
V gene: TRBV10-3; clone size: .; J gene: TRBJ2-7; D gene: .; CDR3 DNA: TGTGCCATCATGGCGGTAGGCGGCGAGCAGTACTTC; CDR3 protein: CAIMAVGGEQYF
V gene: TRBV11-2; clone size: .; J gene: TRBJ1-2; D gene: .; CDR3 DNA: TGTGCCAGCAGCTCCAGGCCTAACGTCCGTATGGCTGAGGGCTACACCTTC; CDR3 protein: CASSSRPNVRMAEGYTF
V gene: TRBV5-8; clone size: few; J gene: TRBJ2-1; D gene: TRBD2; CDR3 DNA: TGTGCCAGCAGCTTTCCCTTAGGGACTAGCCGATCGACGATATACAATGAGCAGTTCTTC; CDR3 protein: CASSFPLGTSRSTIYNEQFF
V gene: TRBV2; clone size: .; J gene: TRBJ2-7; D gene: .; CDR3 DNA: TGTGCCAGCAGGATGGACGGGGGGCTATACAGCTACGAGCAGTACTTC; CDR3 protein: CASRMDGGLYSYEQYF
V gene: TRBV29-1; clone size: .; J gene: TRBJ2-7; D gene: .; CDR3 DNA: TGCAGCGTTGCGGCCCGGGACAACTACGAGCAGTACTTC; CDR3 protein: CSVAARDNYEQYF
V gene: TRBV4-2; clone size: once; J gene: TRBJ2-4; D gene: TRBD2; CDR3 DNA: TGTGCCAGCAGCCCCGGGACTAGCGGGGGGTTGGGGGCCAAAAACATTCAGTACTTC; CDR3 protein: CASSPGTSGGLGAKNIQYF
V gene: TRBV5-1; clone size: few; J gene: TRBJ2-1; D gene: .; CDR3 DNA: TGCGCCAGCAGCCTGTCACGGAATGAGCAGTTCTTC; CDR3 protein: CASSLSRNEQFF
V gene: TRBV10-1; clone size: .; J gene: TRBJ1-4; D gene: .; CDR3 DNA: TGCGCCAGCAGTGATTGGGGATACAGGAGTGAAAAACTGTTTTTT; CDR3 protein: CASSDWGYRSEKLFF
V gene: TRBV4-2; clone size: few; J gene: TRBJ1-5; D gene: .; CDR3 DNA: TGTGCCAGCAGCCAAGGTCAGGGAAATCAGCCCCAGCATTTT; CDR3 protein: CASSQGQGNQPQHF
V gene: TRBV6-1; clone size: .; J gene: TRBJ1-5; D gene: .; CDR3 DNA: TGTGCCAGCGGACAGCCATATAGCAATCAGCCCCAGCATTTT; CDR3 protein: CASGQPYSNQPQHF